This TCR beta chain was recovered during a study of PD-1 blockade in classical Hodgkin lymphoma. Sequenced by immunoSEQ multiplex PCR; TCRdb stores in-frame clones only, minus some. This table holds 4,500 to 5,500 clones, 66% found once. After autologous stem cell transplantation all patients relapsed, and prior brentuximab vedotin exposure differed between cohorts. The CDR3 is 16 amino acids. V gave up 1 base and J gave up 4 bases, with 17 bases separating them. Germline CDR1 and CDR2: SGHRS and YFSETQ. Regarding this clone: Its antigen is not identified.

Whole-study results and caveats: Patients with a complete response exhibited baseline diversity comparable to newly diagnosed patients.

The material was peripheral blood mononuclear cells (PBMCs), obtained before the second cycle of nivolumab. This chain connects TRBV5-1 to TRBJ2-5; D remains unclear. This receptor was identified in a human donor with classical Hodgkin lymphoma. The CDR3 bases are TGCGCCAGCAGCTTGCCCCCCCAGATGATCTTAGAGACCCAGTACTTC. Its protein product is CASSLPPQMILETQYF.